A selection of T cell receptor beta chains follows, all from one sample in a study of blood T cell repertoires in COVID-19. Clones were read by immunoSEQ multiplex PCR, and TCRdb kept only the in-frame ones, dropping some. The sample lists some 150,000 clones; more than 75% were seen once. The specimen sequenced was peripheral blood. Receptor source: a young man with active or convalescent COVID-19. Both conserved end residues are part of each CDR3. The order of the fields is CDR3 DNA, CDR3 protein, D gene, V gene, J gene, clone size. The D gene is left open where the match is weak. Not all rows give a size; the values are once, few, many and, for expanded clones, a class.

TGTGCCAGCAGTCACAAGGGATCGGCGTTATCAGGGTGGAACACTGAAGCTTTCTTT	CASSHKGSALSGWNTEAFF	.	TRBV7-9	TRBJ1-1	few
TGTGCCAGCAGTATCCGACTAGCGGGGAATAAGATAGGGCAGTTCTTC	CASSIRLAGNKIGQFF	TRBD2	TRBV27	TRBJ2-1	.
TGTGCCAGCAGTTACGGACAAAAAACTAACTATGGCTACACCTTC	CASSYGQKTNYGYTF	.	TRBV6-6	TRBJ1-2	.
TGTGCCAGCTCACCATCCGGTACAGTCTATGGCTACACCTTC	CASSPSGTVYGYTF	.	TRBV18	TRBJ1-2	.
TGTGCCAGCAGCCCTACAGGGGGCTATAATTCACCCCTCCACTTT	CASSPTGGYNSPLHF	TRBD1	TRBV11-2	TRBJ1-6	.
TGCAGCGCAAGAGGCGGGACTAATGAAAAACTGTTTTTT	CSARGGTNEKLFF	.	TRBV29-1	TRBJ1-4	.
TGTGCCAGCAGTGAAGTAAAGGGGTTGGATCAGCCCCAGCATTTT	CASSEVKGLDQPQHF	.	TRBV6-1	TRBJ1-5	.
TGTGCCAGCAGTTTCCGGTTAACAGGGGCTCAGCCCCAGCATTTT	CASSFRLTGAQPQHF	TRBD1	TRBV28	TRBJ1-5	.
TGTGCCAGCAGGGCGCAGGACGGGGCTAACTATGGCTACACCTTC	CASRAQDGANYGYTF	.	TRBV28	TRBJ1-2	.
TGTGCCAGCAGCTTGAACCCCGGGACAGGGGGGAACACTGAAGCTTTCTTT	CASSLNPGTGGNTEAFF	TRBD1	TRBV5-5	TRBJ1-1	.
TGCAGCGTAGCAACAGGGACATATGAAAAACTGTTTTTT	CSVATGTYEKLFF	.	TRBV29-1	TRBJ1-4	.
TGTGCCAGCAGCTTGACAGGGCCAGAAAGCTACACCTTC	CASSLTGPESYTF	.	TRBV5-6	TRBJ1-2	few
TGCGCCAGCAGCCTTGGGACAGCCCTTCGCACCGGGGAGCTGTTTTTT	CASSLGTALRTGELFF	TRBD1	TRBV5-1	TRBJ2-2	.
TGTGCTACGACAGGTCGCTCCTATAATTCACCCCTCCACTTT	CATTGRSYNSPLHF	.	TRBV6-5	TRBJ1-6	once
TGCAGCGTTCTCCTCAATGAAAAACTGTTTTTT	CSVLLNEKLFF	.	TRBV29-1	TRBJ1-4	few
TGTGCCTGGACCGGGACAGGGGCTTACGAGCAGTACTTC	CAWTGTGAYEQYF	TRBD1	TRBV30	TRBJ2-7	.
TGCAGCGTCGAGCGGGGGAGCACAGATACGCAGTATTTT	CSVERGSTDTQYF	TRBD2	TRBV29-1	TRBJ2-3	.
TGTGCCAGCAGTTCCCCCCGGACAGGGCATTATGGCTACACCTTC	CASSSPRTGHYGYTF	TRBD1	TRBV28	TRBJ1-2	.
TGTGCCAGCAGTTACCAGGGGGACACTGAAGCTTTCTTT	CASSYQGDTEAFF	TRBD1	TRBV6-5	TRBJ1-1	.
TGTGCCAGCAGCCCCGGACAGGGCAGAGCAAACAGTGAAAAACTGTTTTTT	CASSPGQGRANSEKLFF	TRBD1	TRBV3-1/TRBV3-2	TRBJ1-4	.
TGTGCCAACCGATTCCCGGGGGGGCCGACCTACAATGAGCAGTTCTTC	CANRFPGGPTYNEQFF	TRBD2	TRBV6-6	TRBJ2-1	.
TGCGCCAGCAGCACAGGACAGGGGACAGATACGCAGTATTTT	CASSTGQGTDTQYF	TRBD1	TRBV5-1	TRBJ2-3	.